This entry lists 6 T cell receptor beta chains sequenced from one sample in a study of cytomegalovirus exposure and HLA in healthy donors. Profiling relied on immunoSEQ multiplex PCR, and the TCRdb table lists in-frame clones only, not all of them. In the table there are about 200,000 clones, approximately 87% of which are singletons. Sequencing input: PBMCs. The receptors were sampled from a woman younger than 35 in good health and CMV-seronegative.

The V and J genes are TRBV4-1 and TRBJ2-5; the match to TRBD2 covers 12 bases. The V and J ends lost 4 bases and 2 bases, in that order; junction bases with no gene match: 20. CDR3 length: 21 amino acids. The germline V gene has CDR1 MGHRA and CDR2 YSYEKL. CDR3 DNA: TGCGCCAGCAGCCGCCCAAAGGCCGGACTAGCGGGGATACATTATCAAGAGACCCAGTACTTC. This translates into CASSRPKAGLAGIHYQETQYF.

The chain links TRBV30 to TRBJ1-5, with D possibly TRBD1 on 5 matching bases. This CDR3 has 13 residues. V lost 4 bases and J lost 4, with 11 bases in between. The germline V gene encodes CDR1 GTSNPN and CDR2 SVGIG (reference sequence). CDR3 region: CAWTAGGNQPQHF. CDR3 nucleotides: TGTGCCTGGACGGCCGGGGGGAATCAGCCCCAGCATTTT.

V is TRBV11-2 and J is TRBJ2-1; 13 nucleotides agree with TRBD2. The V gene end was trimmed by 5 bases and the J gene end by 0 bases; junction bases not matched to a gene: 10. Germline lookup yields CDR1 SGHAT and CDR2 FQNNGV. The CDR3 extends over 19 amino acids. The CDR3 DNA follows: TGTGCCAGCAGCCCTCGGACTAGCGGGAGAGGGGCCTCCTACAATGAGCAGTTCTTC. This gives the protein CASSPRTSGRGASYNEQFF. Filled out from reference TRBV11-2 and TRBJ2-1, the complete variable domain reads EAGVAQSPRYKIIEKRQSVAFWCNPISGHATLYWYQQILGQGPKLLIQFQNNGVVDDSQLPKDRFSAERLKGVDSTLKIQPAKLEDSAVYLCASSPRTSGRGASYNEQFFGPGTRLTVL.

CDR3 in amino acids: CASSFPGGGGAEAFF. The DNA for the CDR3 is TGCGCCAGCAGCTTCCCCGGGGGCGGTGGGGCTGAAGCTTTCTTT. The rearrangement uses TRBV5-1 and TRBJ1-1; weak D call: TRBD1 (6 bases). CDR3 size: 15 residues. Germline-derived CDR1 and CDR2 are SGHRS and YFSETQ. The V gene lost 2 bases and the J gene lost 6 bases, with 17 bases spanning the gap.

This chain joins TRBV7-6 and TRBJ2-5; weak D call: TRBD1 (6 bases). The V and J ends lost 4 bases and 5 bases respectively, with 11 bases between them. Looked up from germline, CDR1 is SGHVS and CDR2 is FNYEAQ. The CDR3 sequence is 13 residues long. The CDR3 reads CASSSQGRETQYF. The CDR3 bases are TGTGCCAGCAGCTCACAGGGAAGGGAGACCCAGTACTTC.

The rearrangement joins TRBV6-4 to TRBJ1-4; perhaps TRBD1 as D (6 bases). Germline V gives CDR1 MRHNA, CDR2 SNTAGT. The germline V and J ends were trimmed by 4 bases and 7 bases, with 19 bases remaining between them. The CDR3 consists of 16 residues. In nucleotides, the CDR3 is TGTGCCAGCAGTGTTCCCCCCAGGGGACCTGGTGAAAAACTGTTTTTT. It is translated as CASSVPPRGPGEKLFF.